This TCR beta chain came from a study of T cell clonality in common variable immunodeficiency. Patients and controls were mostly of Caucasian heritage. Repertoires were generated with immunoSEQ multiplex PCR, while TCRdb's copy carries only in-frame clones and drops some. This sample has over 25,000 clones, each found more than once. In germline, CDR1 is SGHTA, CDR2 FQGNSA. The CDR3 is made up of 15 amino acids. The V end lost 5 bases, the J end lost 7 bases, and 18 bases lay between the germline ends. Findings and caveats of the study: In common variable immunodeficiency, TCR beta chains reportedly carried fewer deletions and N-nucleotide insertions.

This clone has a count of ten or more. Its antigen is unidentified. Sequencing ends 3 residues short of the CDR3 end; the germline J gene provides the rest. The source material was peripheral blood mononuclear cells. The chain has TRBV7-2 and TRBJ2-1; possibly TRBD2 for D (6 bases). This TCR derives from a human donor with common variable immunodeficiency. The CDR3 loop is CASSNFFGGGNEQFF. The part of the CDR3 DNA that was read is TGTGCCAGCAGCAACTTTTTCGGGGGTGGGAATGAG.